The 28 T cell receptor beta chains presented below share a single source sample, sequenced in a study of blood T cell repertoires in COVID-19. Here immunoSEQ multiplex PCR was the method, and the copy in TCRdb shows in-frame clones only, minus some. The table lists over 100,000 clones, approximately 83% of them singletons. Source material: peripheral blood. The receptors derive from a man older than 75 with acute or convalescent COVID-19.

The chain joins TRBV12-5 to TRBJ2-2, with TRBD1 matching 8 bases. V gave up 2 bases and J gave up 7 bases; unmatched junction bases: 9. CDR3 length equals 16 residues. Germline V gene data show CDR1 as LGHNT and CDR2 as FRNRAP. The CDR3 here is CASGLTWTGNHGELFF. The CDR3 DNA follows: TGTGCTAGTGGTTTGACCTGGACAGGGAATCACGGGGAGCTGTTTTTT.

The chain links TRBV6-5 to TRBJ1-2, with 7 bases identical to TRBD1. V lost 6 bases to trimming and J lost 0 bases; unmatched junction nucleotides: 4. The CDR3 sequence is 14 residues long. The germline CDR1 and CDR2 sequences are MNHEY and SVGAGI. Here the CDR3 reads CASRSTGTNYGYTF. The CDR3 DNA sequence: TGTGCCAGCAGATCGACAGGGACTAACTATGGCTACACCTTC.

The chain combines TRBV14 with TRBJ1-2; D possibly corresponds to TRBD1 (6 bases). This CDR3 comprises 15 residues. Trimming removed 2 bases at V and 5 bases at J, with 15 bases between. Germline CDR1 is SGHDN and CDR2 is FVKESK. The CDR3 loop reads CASSQRAGALYGYTF. The CDR3 nucleotides read TGTGCCAGCAGCCAAAGGGCAGGGGCTTTATATGGCTACACCTTC.

The J gene is TRBJ2-5, the V gene TRBV7-9; no reliable D call. The CDR3 covers 15 residues. Trimming left V 5 bases short and J 2 bases short, with 15 bases between. Looked up from germline, CDR1 is SEHNR and CDR2 is FQNEAQ (reference sequence). The DNA of the CDR3 is TGTGCCAGCAGCAACCAGATCCAGGCACAAGAGACCCAGTACTTC. Translating it yields CASSNQIQAQETQYF.

V is TRBV9 and J is TRBJ2-3; 8 bases line up with TRBD2. Per the germline V gene, CDR1 is SGDLS and CDR2 is YYNGEE. V lost 6 bases, J lost 3 bases, and 9 bases stayed unmatched. This CDR3 has 15 amino acids. The CDR3 region is CASTYAGLATDTQYF. The CDR3 DNA reads TGTGCCAGCACCTATGCAGGACTAGCAACAGATACGCAGTATTTT. Complete variable domain (other parts from reference TRBV9 and TRBJ2-3): DSGVTQTPKHLITATGQRVTLRCSPRSGDLSVYWYQQSLDQGLQFLIQYYNGEERAKGNILERFSAQQFPDLHSELNLSSLELGDSALYFCASTYAGLATDTQYFGPGTRLTVL.

The chain uses TRBV6-5 and TRBJ2-3; TRBD2 matches 10 bases. Per germline, CDR1 MNHEY and CDR2 SVGAGI. This CDR3 is built from 14 residues. The V segment lost 5 bases and the J segment 5 bases; nucleotides outside the gene matches: 4. The CDR3 spells CASSLAGEGDTQYF. DNA for the CDR3: TGTGCCAGCAGTCTAGCGGGGGAGGGAGATACGCAGTATTTT.

The chain has TRBV3-1 (or the pseudogene TRBV3-2) and TRBJ1-4; the D gene is possibly TRBD1 (5 bases). V lost 2 bases and J lost 7, with 11 bases in between. In germline, CDR1 is LGHDT, CDR2 YNNKEL (reference sequence). The CDR3 is made up of 14 amino acids. The CDR3 sequence is CASSQSGMAEKLFF. CDR3 nucleotides: TGTGCCAGCAGCCAATCAGGGATGGCTGAAAAACTGTTTTTT.

The J gene is TRBJ2-5, the V gene TRBV12-3 or TRBV12-4; 7 bases are shared with TRBD1. The length of the CDR3 is 12 residues. V shed 5 bases, J shed 13 bases, and the junction held 10 bases outside the gene matches. The DNA for the CDR3 is TGTGCCAGCAGTACCGGGACAGCGGCTTCGTACTTC. Protein: CASSTGTAASYF.

The chain combines TRBV6-2 or TRBV6-3 with TRBJ1-3; D call uncertain. Trimming stripped 8 bases from V and 0 bases from J, with 8 bases between. The CDR3 runs to 13 residues. Germline loops: CDR1 MNHEY, CDR2 SVGEGT. CDR3 nucleotides: TGTGCCAGCCGCCCCCTCTCTGGAAACACCATATATTTT. It encodes CASRPLSGNTIYF.

In nucleotides, the CDR3 is TGCGCCAGCAGCCCAGGACAGGGGACGTACAATGAGCAGTTCTTC. As protein: CASSPGQGTYNEQFF. This sequence joins TRBV5-1 and TRBJ2-1; 9 bases agree with TRBD1. The V segment lost 4 bases and the J segment 4 bases; nucleotides outside the gene matches: 6. This CDR3 is built from 15 residues. Looked up from germline, CDR1 is SGHRS and CDR2 is YFSETQ. The full variable domain, rest sourced from reference TRBV5-1 and TRBJ2-1, is KAGVTQTPRYLIKTRGQQVTLSCSPISGHRSVSWYQQTPGQGLQFLFEYFSETQRNKGNFPGRFSGRQFSNSRSEMNVSTLELGDSALYLCASSPGQGTYNEQFFGPGTRLTVL.

This clone appeared a few times. The gene calls are TRBV19 and TRBJ2-7; D might be TRBD1 (5 bases). V was trimmed by 3 bases and J by 2 bases, leaving 8 bases between them. The CDR3 loop spans 13 amino acids. In germline, CDR1 is LNHDA, CDR2 SQIVND (reference sequence). CDR3 protein: CASSIIGAYEQYF. The CDR3 DNA follows: TGTGCCAGTAGTATCATAGGGGCCTACGAGCAGTACTTC.

The chain is built from TRBV11-3 and TRBJ2-3; 13 nucleotides line up with TRBD2. Trimming removed 4 bases from V and 3 bases from J; junction bases left unmatched: 1. Germline-derived CDR1 and CDR2 are SGHNT and YENEEA. The CDR3 runs 15 residues. The CDR3, as DNA: TGTGCCAGCAGCTCGACTAGCGGGGGGACAGATACGCAGTATTTT. It encodes CASSSTSGGTDTQYF.

The chain couples TRBV7-4 to TRBJ1-5; 9 bases map to TRBD1. The V gene end was trimmed by 6 bases and the J gene end by 2 bases; junction bases not matched to a gene: 5. The CDR3 has 15 amino acids. CDR1 and CDR2 from the germline V gene are SGHVT and SQSDAQ. Here the CDR3 reads CASRRDREGNQPQHF. In DNA form, the CDR3 reads TGTGCCAGCAGACGGGACAGGGAAGGCAATCAGCCCCAGCATTTT.

This clone was found once. The chain carries TRBV3-1 (or the pseudogene TRBV3-2) and TRBJ1-5; 9 positions match TRBD1. Looked up from germline, CDR1 is LGHDT and CDR2 is YNNKEL (reference sequence). The CDR3 loop spans 15 amino acids. Trimming removed 4 bases from V and 1 base from J; junction bases left unmatched: 2. The CDR3 DNA sequence: TGTGCCAGCAGCCCCGGACAGGGGAGCAATCAGCCCCAGCATTTT. Translated: CASSPGQGSNQPQHF.

This sequence joins TRBV19 and TRBJ2-5, with D possibly being TRBD2 (5 bases). The V gene's germline CDR1 is LNHDA and CDR2 SQIVND (reference sequence). There are 16 residues in the CDR3. The V end lost 3 bases, the J end lost 1 base, and 15 bases lay between the germline ends. CDR3 in DNA: TGTGCCAGTAGTATTCGGGGTAGAGGAGGCCAAGAGACCCAGTACTTC. The encoded protein is CASSIRGRGGQETQYF.

The chain employs TRBV7-2 and TRBJ1-5, with D tentatively TRBD1 (6 bases). Germline CDR1 and CDR2: SGHTA and FQGNSA. The CDR3 is 15 residues long. V lost 4 bases to trimming and J lost 0 bases, with 10 bases between them. The CDR3 sequence is CASSSGQTSNQPQHF. DNA of the CDR3: TGTGCCAGCAGCTCCGGACAGACTAGCAATCAGCCCCAGCATTTT. Full variable domain (remainder filled in from reference TRBV7-2 and TRBJ1-5): GAGVSQSPSNKVTEKGKDVELRCDPISGHTALYWYRQSLGQGLEFLIYFQGNSAPDKSGLPSDRFSAERTGGSVSTLTIQRTQQEDSAVYLCASSSGQTSNQPQHFGDGTRLSIL.

The V gene is TRBV20-1, the J gene TRBJ1-2; 12 nucleotides line up with TRBD1. The CDR3 extends over 16 amino acids. Germline assignment: CDR1 DFQATT and CDR2 SNEGSKA (reference sequence). V lost 3 bases and J lost 4; bases outside the gene matches: 9. The CDR3 nucleotides read TGCAGTGCTAGTTTGGGGACAGGGGGCCTTGGCTATGGCTACACCTTC. This gives the protein CSASLGTGGLGYGYTF.

This clone was seen only a few times. V gene TRBV5-6 combines with J gene TRBJ2-7, with D possibly TRBD2 on 5 matching bases. CDR3 length equals 13 residues. Germline lookup yields CDR1 SGHDT and CDR2 YYEEEE. V lost 2 bases and J lost 2, with 8 bases in between. The CDR3 sequence: CASSLGSTYEQYF. The CDR3 DNA is TGTGCCAGCAGCTTAGGGAGTACCTACGAGCAGTACTTC.

The chain employs TRBV18 and TRBJ1-5; D might be TRBD1 (6 bases). CDR3 length: 15 amino acids. The V end lost 2 bases, the J end lost 2 bases, and 10 bases lay between the germline ends. The germline CDR1 and CDR2 sequences are KGHSH and LQKENI. Written as DNA, the CDR3 is TGTGCCAGCTCACCAGGGACACTTGGCAATCAGCCCCAGCATTTT. Its protein product is CASSPGTLGNQPQHF.

Here the CDR3 reads CASSILAGVGNEQFF. The CDR3 nucleotides are TGTGCCAGTAGTATACTAGCGGGAGTAGGGAATGAGCAGTTCTTC. The rearrangement links TRBV19 to TRBJ2-1; TRBD2 agrees at 10 bases. Germline V gene data show CDR1 as LNHDA and CDR2 as SQIVND (reference sequence). The CDR3 length is 15 residues. Unmatched junction bases numbered 5, after V lost 2 bases and J lost 7 bases. Together with reference TRBV19 and TRBJ2-1, the CDR3 gives the full variable domain: DGGITQSPKYLFRKEGQNVTLSCEQNLNHDAMYWYRQDPGQGLRLIYYSQIVNDFQKGDIAEGYSVSREKKESFPLTVTSAQKNPTAFYLCASSILAGVGNEQFFGPGTRLTVL.

The rearrangement joins TRBV5-4 to TRBJ2-1; a possible D gene is TRBD2 (5 bases). CDR1 is SGHNT, CDR2 YYREEE, per germline (reference sequence). The V gene lost 3 bases and the J gene lost 9 bases, with 13 bases spanning the gap. The CDR3 length is 13 residues. In DNA, the CDR3 is TGTGCCAGCAGCTCGGGTATAGCGAGTGAGCAGTTCTTC. Its protein is CASSSGIASEQFF.

J is TRBJ2-2 and V is TRBV6-2 or TRBV6-3, with TRBD2 matching 14 bases. V shed 5 bases and J 0 bases; nucleotides not matched to a gene: 2. CDR1 and CDR2 from the germline V gene are MNHEY and SVGEGT. This CDR3 contains 17 residues. The DNA of the CDR3 is TGTGCCAGCAGTACGGGACTAGCGGGAGCGAACACCGGGGAGCTGTTTTTT. Its protein is CASSTGLAGANTGELFF.

The rearrangement uses TRBV28 and TRBJ2-5, with 9 bases fitting TRBD1. Looked up from germline, CDR1 is MDHEN and CDR2 is SYDVKM. V was pared by 5 bases and J by 7 bases, with 14 bases of the junction left unmatched. The CDR3 totals 16 residues. The CDR3 nucleotides are TGTGCCAGCAGTAGCGCCGACAGGGGGTTTGGCGTGACCCAGTACTTC. It codes for CASSSADRGFGVTQYF.

J is TRBJ2-6 and V is TRBV5-8, with TRBD1 identical over 9 bases. CDR1 is SGHTS and CDR2 is YDEGEE in the germline V gene. Trimming cost V 2 bases and J 3 bases; bases outside gene matches: 9. The CDR3 runs 18 residues. DNA for the CDR3: TGTGCCAGCAGCTTCACAGGGGGCCGGTACTATGGGGCCAACGTCCTGACTTTC. Translating it yields CASSFTGGRYYGANVLTF.

The chain is built from TRBV11-3 and TRBJ2-1, with 7 bases aligning to TRBD2. CDR1 and CDR2 from the germline V gene are SGHNT and YENEEA. The CDR3 spans 15 residues. The V gene end was trimmed by 0 bases and the J gene end by 5 bases; junction bases not matched to a gene: 4. DNA of the CDR3: TGTGCCAGCAGCTTAGAAGCGGGAAGGGACAATGAGCAGTTCTTC. Translating gives CASSLEAGRDNEQFF.

This clone was observed a single time. The genes are TRBV6-5 and TRBJ1-2; 10 bases line up with TRBD1. Trimming removed 0 bases from V and 3 bases from J; junction bases left unmatched: 4. There are 16 residues in the CDR3. Germline CDR1 reads MNHEY; CDR2 reads SVGAGI. The CDR3 DNA reads as TGTGCCAGCAGTTACTCGACAGGGGGCGTCGACTATGGCTACACCTTC. It translates to CASSYSTGGVDYGYTF.

This clone was recorded once. This chain uses TRBV9 with TRBJ1-3, with D perhaps TRBD1 (6 bases). Trimming removed 3 bases at V and 4 bases at J, with 17 bases between. Germline loops: CDR1 SGDLS, CDR2 YYNGEE. This CDR3 contains 16 residues. The chain's CDR3 is CASSARDNQNGNTIYF. In nucleotides, the CDR3 is TGTGCCAGCAGCGCCCGGGACAACCAGAACGGAAACACCATATATTTT.

The rearrangement uses TRBV5-1 and TRBJ2-5; 7 bases agree with TRBD1. Germline V gene lookup returns CDR1 SGHRS and CDR2 YFSETQ. With 3 bases clipped from V and 5 bases from J, the junction kept 7 bases outside the gene matches. The CDR3 totals 14 residues. The CDR3 reads CASSSQGSGETQYF. The CDR3 bases are TGCGCCAGCAGCTCACAGGGGTCCGGGGAGACCCAGTACTTC.